The subject of this entry is one T cell receptor beta chain. Its target is not known. RNA transcripts yielded amplified TCR beta CDR3 regions. RT-PCR in the first round used HTBI primers; a second-round multiplex PCR followed. TCRdb reprocessed the multiplex PCR reads with MiXCR, giving one entry per CDR3 protein. The sample has over a million distinct CDR3 sequences, about 35% seen once. The authors enrolled newly diagnosed hyperthyroidism patients aged 18 to 65 with under 2 months' duration. Diagnosis relied on clinical symptoms, serum thyroxine, TRAb, thyroid ultrasound and orbital computed tomography. The sample originates from a study of Graves' ophthalmopathy and Graves' hyperthyroidism. Study-wide points: Ophthalmopathy versus stable hyperthyroidism: 13-signature model gave 87.88% sensitivity, less than 82% specificity. Both an approximately 71% sensitivity and an approximately 79% specificity characterized the model's predictions of ophthalmopathy progression.

The length of the CDR3 is 11 residues. V was trimmed by 10 bases and J by 5 bases, leaving 12 bases between them. Germline lookup yields CDR1 SGHTA and CDR2 FQGNSA. The genes are TRBV7-2 and TRBJ2-7; possible D gene TRBD2, 7 bases. The sequenced sample was peripheral blood or thyroid tissue (not recorded which). The source of this sequence is an adult man with Graves' hyperthyroidism. The CDR3, as DNA: TGTGCCAAAAGAGGGGGGGACGAGCAGTACTTC. Protein sequence: CAKRGGDEQYF. Drawing the rest from reference TRBV7-2 and TRBJ2-7, the complete variable domain is GAGVSQSPSNKVTEKGKDVELRCDPISGHTALYWYRQSLGQGLEFLIYFQGNSAPDKSGLPSDRFSAERTGGSVSTLTIQRTQQEDSAVYLCAKRGGDEQYFGPGTRLTVT.